This T cell receptor (beta chain) came from a study of shared clonotypes between healthy human individuals. Study in general: A couple of women and a few men aged 18 to 49 served as donors.

Assay runs were performed at deep level. Methods used by the authors: Because ImmunoSEQ provided only junction sequences with no quality scores, the filtering differed. Sequenced by immunoSEQ multiplex PCR; TCRdb stores in-frame clones only, minus some. The V and J calls and clone size are taken from that table; D and trimming were inferred from the DNA. Here the sample spans roughly 1,500,000 clones, 98% being singletons. The table lists this clone with a count of one. Its cognate antigen is unknown. Trimming removed 8 bases from V and 6 bases from J; junction bases left unmatched: 5. Germline assignment: CDR1 MDHEN and CDR2 SYDVKM. The CDR3 consists of 12 residues. Findings of the study overall: What naive subsets generally showed was a larger estimated richness than memory subsets showed.

The source is a man aged 25-40 years in good health. The sample consisted of naive CD4+ T cells sorted from blood. Regarding subset: CD45RA+ positively selected. V gene TRBV28 combines with J gene TRBJ2-7, with 9 bases fitting TRBD2. CDR3 residues: CASSLAGPEQYF. The CDR3 nucleotides are TGTGCCAGCTCTCTAGCGGGACCCGAGCAGTACTTC.